This passage covers 14 T cell receptor beta chains from one sample sequenced in a study of CD8+ T cells in alopecia areata. cDNA prepared by RNA extraction and subsequent reverse transcription served as the template for sequencing. The table came from immunoSEQ multiplex PCR; TCRdb's copy has only in-frame clones and leaves some out. The data hold about 200,000 clones, with around 50% observed a single time. The sample was CD8+ T cells sorted from blood. The source of these receptors is a human donor in good health.

The chain recombines TRBV27 with TRBJ2-3; D call uncertain. V lost 4 bases and J 6 bases, leaving 8 bases between the germline ends. The CDR3 runs to 12 residues. The germline gives CDR1 MNHEY, CDR2 SMNVEV (reference sequence). CDR3 in DNA: TGTGCCAGCAGTTCCCCGGCCGATACGCAGTATTTT. It codes for CASSSPADTQYF.

The chain couples TRBV27 to TRBJ1-4; D unclear. The germline V gene encodes CDR1 MNHEY and CDR2 SMNVEV (reference sequence). Trimming removed 5 bases at V and 8 bases at J, with 15 bases between. This CDR3 is 14 amino acids long. This CDR3 reads CASSLRSLGEKLFF. CDR3 sequence (DNA): TGTGCCAGCAGTCTCCGGTCCCTGGGAGAAAAACTGTTTTTT.

The chain carries TRBV7-9 and TRBJ2-5; D not resolved. The length of the CDR3 is 13 residues. Per the germline V gene, CDR1 is SEHNR and CDR2 is FQNEAQ (reference sequence). Trimming took 5 bases from V and 4 from J, leaving 11 bases between them. In DNA form, the CDR3 reads TGTGCCAGCAGCCCTCTAGGTGGAGAGACCCAGTACTTC. The encoded protein is CASSPLGGETQYF.

This clone was observed a handful of times. The chain has TRBV15 and TRBJ2-6, with TRBD1 matching over 11 bases. The V gene end was trimmed by 8 bases and the J gene end by 2 bases; junction bases not matched to a gene: 2. The CDR3 runs 15 residues. The germline gives CDR1 LNHNV, CDR2 YYDKDF (reference sequence). The CDR3 DNA reads as TGTGCCACCGGACAGGGGGCTACTGGGGCCAACGTCCTGACTTTC. Protein product: CATGQGATGANVLTF.

This chain uses TRBV9 with TRBJ1-2, with 8 bases lining up with TRBD1. Germline-derived CDR1 and CDR2 are SGDLS and YYNGEE. Losses at the gene ends were 3 bases for V and 3 bases for J; bases not matched to a gene: 10. This CDR3 has 16 residues. Here the CDR3 reads CASSGGPLTGDYGYTF. CDR3 in DNA: TGTGCCAGCAGCGGAGGCCCCTTGACAGGGGACTATGGCTACACCTTC.

The chain joins TRBV27 to TRBJ2-7; TRBD1 is a possible D gene (5 bases). Germline loops: CDR1 MNHEY, CDR2 SMNVEV (reference sequence). The CDR3 covers 16 residues. V lost 5 bases and J 2 bases, leaving 19 bases between the germline ends. The chain's CDR3 is CASSTTSDTQPYEQYF. CDR3 nucleotides: TGTGCCAGCAGTACGACGTCGGACACCCAACCCTACGAGCAGTACTTC.

The chain has TRBV10-1 and TRBJ1-5, with 8 positions matching TRBD1. V was clipped by 7 bases and J by 1 base; unmatched bases: 12. In germline, CDR1 is WNHNN, CDR2 SYGVQD (reference sequence). The CDR3 loop spans 17 amino acids. Here the CDR3 reads CASTQGDRRRSNQPQHF. The CDR3 DNA reads as TGCGCCAGCACCCAGGGGGACAGGAGGAGAAGCAATCAGCCCCAGCATTTT.

V is TRBV7-8 and J is TRBJ1-2; no clear D gene. Trimming stripped 1 base from V and 3 bases from J, with 12 bases between. CDR3 size: 15 residues. CDR1 and CDR2 from the germline V gene are SGHVS and FQNEAQ. This chain's CDR3 is CASSLESRLYYGYTF. The CDR3 DNA reads as TGTGCCAGCAGCTTAGAGTCTAGGCTGTACTATGGCTACACCTTC.

V usage is TRBV13 and J usage is TRBJ1-1, with TRBD1 identical over 8 bases. Per the germline V gene, CDR1 is PRHDT and CDR2 is FYEKMQ (reference sequence). Trimming took 4 bases from V and 8 from J; bases not matched to a gene: 3. This CDR3 has 12 amino acids. The CDR3 DNA reads as TGTGCCAGCAGCTCGCGGACAGGGGAAGCTTTCTTT. This codes for CASSSRTGEAFF.

J is TRBJ2-7 and V is TRBV27; D might be TRBD1 (6 bases). CDR1 and CDR2 (germline): MNHEY, SMNVEV (reference sequence). The CDR3 sequence is 13 residues long. Trimming shortened V by 4 bases and J by 0 bases, and 7 bases separated the two germline ends. The CDR3 spells CASSYRVSYEQYF. The CDR3 DNA reads TGTGCCAGCAGTTACAGGGTCTCCTACGAGCAGTACTTC.

The V and J genes are TRBV7-2 and TRBJ2-1, with 9 bases fitting TRBD2. CDR1 SGHTA and CDR2 FQGNSA come from the germline V gene. J gave up 2 bases and V 4 bases, and 9 bases lay outside the gene matches. CDR3 size: 17 residues. CDR3 residues: CASSSYFGGGAYNEQFF. The DNA of the CDR3 is TGTGCCAGCAGCTCCTATTTCGGCGGGGGGGCCTACAATGAGCAGTTCTTC.

The chain is built from TRBV9 and TRBJ2-1, with no clear D. The CDR3 loop spans 9 amino acids. V lost 7 bases, J lost 9 bases, and 5 bases lay in between. The germline V gene has CDR1 SGDLS and CDR2 YYNGEE. The CDR3 reads CASSIEQFF. CDR3 DNA sequence: TGTGCCAGCTCCATTGAGCAGTTCTTC. Filled out from reference TRBV9 and TRBJ2-1, the complete variable domain reads DSGVTQTPKHLITATGQRVTLRCSPRSGDLSVYWYQQSLDQGLQFLIQYYNGEERAKGNILERFSAQQFPDLHSELNLSSLELGDSALYFCASSIEQFFGPGTRLTVL.

This chain connects TRBV5-6 to TRBJ1-5; D might be TRBD1 (5 bases). CDR3 size: 16 residues. With 1 base removed from V and 2 bases from J, the gap between germline ends came to 13 bases. The germline V gene has CDR1 SGHDT and CDR2 YYEEEE. The CDR3 DNA reads as TGTGCCAGCAGCTTGCGGGCAGGGATTGGCAATCAGCCCCAGCATTTT. Encoded protein: CASSLRAGIGNQPQHF.

The chain is built from TRBV29-1 and TRBJ1-1; 8 nucleotides line up with TRBD1. V was pared by 4 bases and J by 11 bases, with 6 bases of the junction left unmatched. The CDR3 length is 11 residues. CDR1 is SQVTM and CDR2 is ANQGSEA in the germline V gene. The CDR3 is CSVGRTGSAFF. In nucleotides, the CDR3 is TGCAGCGTTGGCCGGACAGGGAGTGCTTTCTTT.